This TCR beta chain was profiled in a study of T cells in Graves' hyperthyroidism and ophthalmopathy (dated by TCRdb to 2018 to 2020). About the full investigation: Peripheral blood was collected at initial diagnosis, before any treatment. Thyroid tissue and blood T-cell repertoires from six Graves' hyperthyroidism patients were also compared in the study. Prospective prediction of ophthalmopathy was tested in an independent validation cohort of approximately 19 hyperthyroidism patients and 15 to 17 patients who later progressed to ophthalmopathy. Following sampling, methimazole starting at 30 mg daily was given to hyperthyroidism patients, and high-dose intravenous methylprednisolone was given to ophthalmopathy patients. According to the paper, TCR Vbeta CDR3 sequencing was carried out on some 140 peripheral blood samples, which came from 40 to 45 ophthalmopathy, 70 to 80 hyperthyroidism and approximately 17 progressor patients. For training and testing, the 80 to 100 patients in the discovery cohort were randomly divided in a 7:3 ratio. To identify distinguishing TCR V-J signatures, a discovery cohort of some 100 patients was used, comprising some 45 with Graves' ophthalmopathy and around 57 with stable Graves' hyperthyroidism. On the study overall, not on this receptor specifically: Most expanded thyroid clonotypes (frequency above 0.001) were also detected in blood, a finding suggesting that blood repertoires may reflect thyroid immune responses. In validation, the model predicted progression to ophthalmopathy a median of 6.5 months before onset, with around 70% sensitivity and 72.22% specificity. In cross-validation, a model built on a 13 V-J signature told ophthalmopathy apart from stable hyperthyroidism with under 90% sensitivity and roughly 83% specificity, and in testing the same model reached 80%/75%. Sample size was not statistically predetermined, and blinding of investigators to group allocation was not performed.

This clonotype was detected many times. What this receptor recognizes is not known. Per-base qualities were not stored, and no clone one base away is much larger. The CDR3 goes from the cysteine to the phenylalanine over 13 residues. The entry retains the CDR3 DNA only, 39 bases that are in frame from base 1. CDR1 is given as MNHNS and CDR2 as SASEGT, both from the germline V gene. Deletion took 4 bases off V and 9 bases off J, with a span of 13 bases between the germline ends. A patient counted as having stable Graves' hyperthyroidism if no progression to ophthalmopathy occurred over 18 months of follow-up. Hyperthyroidism patients were newly diagnosed, with disease duration under 2 months, and aged 18 to 65 years. The study excluded patients with uncontrolled infections, other autoimmune diseases, pregnancy or lactation. Clinical symptoms, serum thyroxine and TRAb, thyroid ultrasound, and orbital computed tomography formed the basis for the diagnoses. PBMCs were separated from roughly 10 ml of fresh peripheral blood using Ficoll-Paque density gradient centrifugation. Total RNA was extracted with Trizol reagent, and quality was checked on an Agilent 2100 Bioanalyzer.

The TCR beta CDR3 regions were amplified from RNA transcripts. The TCR CDR3 was subjected to a first round of RT-PCR using the HTBI primer set and the Qiagen OneStep RT-PCR kit. Libraries were constructed in a second round of multiplex PCR, after which size selection and purification were carried out. Libraries were sequenced paired-end with 100 bp reads on an Illumina HiSeq2000. The published analysis was carried out like this. SOAPnuke was used to process the raw data, throwing out any read that contained adapters or uncalled bases, had a mean Phred below 15, or lacked an exact constant-primer or identifier match. High-quality paired reads were merged with COPE v1.2.5, and unique nucleotide sequences were defined as clonotypes. MiTCR v1.1 was used to align the clonotypes against IMGT TRBV, TRBD and TRBJ reference segments. Analysis was restricted to V-J combinations with a frequency above 0.0001, which covered 98% to 99.2% of repertoires. A TCS score was defined as the ratio between F50 (clonal expansion) and ExV (chaos), using BLOSUM62-based TCRdist between CDR3 peptides within each V-J. Welch's t-statistics and random forest reduced just over 500 V-J features to about 12, which were used in a naive Bayes classifier (R e1071). The public reads were reprocessed in TCRdb via fastp at Q25 and MiXCR, keeping in-frame beta chains. A single entry per CDR3 protein holds the most common genes and DNA from its merged rows. TCRdb, not the original authors, processed these V and J calls. The sample has under 700,000 distinct CDR3 sequences on record, roughly a sixth of them singletons. Of the sample, around a sixth is held by the ten largest clones.

The clonotype comes from a young woman with Graves' hyperthyroidism. Recombination connected TRBV6-1 to TRBJ1-5; confidence is insufficient to name the D gene. The sequenced sample consisted of blood. The DNA sequence reads TGTGCCAGCAGTGTACAGCTCCATTCGCCCCAGCATTTT. Its coded protein is CASSVQLHSPQHF.